The sequence of this TCR beta chain was determined in a study of control samples from healthy donors and cancer patients (dated by TCRdb to the early 2020s). Library preparation used the immunoSEQ multiplex PCR assay. This immuneACCESS table, as held by TCRdb, lists in-frame sequences with V and J called but not all clones. Of the missing ones, under half trace to an unresolved V gene in checked studies; the others have no known cause. Across this sample there are roughly 150,000 clones, with roughly 92% seen only once. Over 2% of the sample lies in the top ten. Including cysteine and phenylalanine, the CDR3 has 15 amino acids. Only the CDR3 region is kept as DNA, spanning 45 bases read in frame from base 1. V lost 0 bases and J lost 2 bases; the stretch between them is 8 bases long. CDR1 and CDR2, looked up from the germline V gene, are SGHRS and YFSETQ. For this clone: No antigen is known for it. No much larger clonotype is one base removed from it; base qualities were not supplied.

The specimen was blood. The chain is assembled from TRBV5-1 and TRBJ2-2, with no confident D gene call. The clonotype was recovered from a man aged 45-65 years in good health. Read as DNA, the sequence is TGCGCCAGCAGCTTGGAAAACAGTAACACCGGGGAGCTGTTTTTT. Its protein is CASSLENSNTGELFF. The CDR3 plus the reference TRBV5-1 and TRBJ2-2 genes for the other parts give the full variable domain: KAGVTQTPRYLIKTRGQQVTLSCSPISGHRSVSWYQQTPGQGLQFLFEYFSETQRNKGNFPGRFSGRQFSNSRSEMNVSTLELGDSALYLCASSLENSNTGELFFGEGSRLTVL.